What follows is one T cell receptor beta chain and its context. The germline V gene has CDR1 LGHNA and CDR2 YNFKEQ. The CDR3 loop spans 17 amino acids. The V gene lost 0 bases and the J gene lost 5 bases, with 17 bases spanning the gap. The sample comes from a study of blood T cell repertoires in COVID-19. Background on the study: Acute and convalescent COVID-19 specimens originated in the United States, Italy and Spain.

How the authors handled the data: For nucleated cells, counts were estimated from reference gene primer amplification. Libraries were prepared by immunoSEQ multiplex PCR; TCRdb keeps only in-frame clonotypes and omits some of them. V and J calls and clone size are those listed in that table; D and trimming were worked out from the DNA. Of fewer than 200,000 clones listed, around 85% were seen once; the top ten hold 20% to 25%. This rearrangement joins TRBV4-2 to TRBJ1-3; D gene ambiguous. Material: peripheral blood. The source is a man in his 70s with active or convalescent COVID-19. The CDR3 nucleotides read TGTGCCAGCAGCCAAGAAAGGGTCGGATGGGAGAGAAACACCATATATTTT. It translates to CASSQERVGWERNTIYF.